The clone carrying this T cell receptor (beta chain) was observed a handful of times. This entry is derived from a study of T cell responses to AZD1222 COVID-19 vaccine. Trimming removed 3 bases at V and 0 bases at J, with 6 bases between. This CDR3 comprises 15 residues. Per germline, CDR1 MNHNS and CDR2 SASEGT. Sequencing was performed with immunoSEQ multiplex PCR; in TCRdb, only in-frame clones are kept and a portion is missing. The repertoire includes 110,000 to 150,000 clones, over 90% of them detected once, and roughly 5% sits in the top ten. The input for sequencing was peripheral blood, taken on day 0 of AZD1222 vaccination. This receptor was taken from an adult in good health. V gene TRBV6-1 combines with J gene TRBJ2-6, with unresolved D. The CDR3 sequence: CASSDASSGANVLTF. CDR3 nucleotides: TGTGCCAGCAGTGATGCAAGCTCTGGGGCCAACGTCCTGACTTTC.